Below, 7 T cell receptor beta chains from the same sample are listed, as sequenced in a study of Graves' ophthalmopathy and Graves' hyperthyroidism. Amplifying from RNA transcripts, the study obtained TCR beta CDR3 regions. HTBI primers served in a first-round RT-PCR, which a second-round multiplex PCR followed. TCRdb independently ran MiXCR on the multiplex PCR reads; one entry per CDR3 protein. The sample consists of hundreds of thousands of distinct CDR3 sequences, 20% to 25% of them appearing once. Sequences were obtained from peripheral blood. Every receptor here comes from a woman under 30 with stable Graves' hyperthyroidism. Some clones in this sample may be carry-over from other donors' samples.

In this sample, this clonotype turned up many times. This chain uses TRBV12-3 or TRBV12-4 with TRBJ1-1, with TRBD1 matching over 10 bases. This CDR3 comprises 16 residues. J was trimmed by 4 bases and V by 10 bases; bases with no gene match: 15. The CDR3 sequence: CATYQTEGQGFTEAFF. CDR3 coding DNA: TGTGCCACCTATCAGACCGAGGGACAGGGGTTCACTGAAGCTTTCTTT.

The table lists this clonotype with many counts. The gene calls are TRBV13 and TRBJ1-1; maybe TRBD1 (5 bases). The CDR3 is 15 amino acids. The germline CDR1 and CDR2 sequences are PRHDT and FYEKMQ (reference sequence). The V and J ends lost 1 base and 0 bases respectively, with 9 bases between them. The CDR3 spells CASSLDRSMNTEAFF. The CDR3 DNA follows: TGTGCCAGCAGCTTAGACAGGAGCATGAACACTGAAGCTTTCTTT.

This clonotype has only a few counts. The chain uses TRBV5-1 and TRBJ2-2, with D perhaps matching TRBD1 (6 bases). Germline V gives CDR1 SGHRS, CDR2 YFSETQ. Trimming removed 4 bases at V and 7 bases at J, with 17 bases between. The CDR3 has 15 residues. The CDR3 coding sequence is TGCGCCAGCAGCCCTGGACCAGGGGTATACGGGGAGCTGTTTTTT. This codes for CASSPGPGVYGELFF.

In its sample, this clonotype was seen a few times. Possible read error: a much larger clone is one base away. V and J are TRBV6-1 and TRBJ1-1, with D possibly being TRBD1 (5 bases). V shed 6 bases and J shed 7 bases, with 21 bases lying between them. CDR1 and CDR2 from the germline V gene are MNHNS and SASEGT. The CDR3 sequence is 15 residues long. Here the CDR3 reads CASRGRGRSPLEAFF. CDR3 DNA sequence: TGTGCCAGCAGGGGGAGGGGCAGGTCGCCTCTTGAAGCTTTCTTT.

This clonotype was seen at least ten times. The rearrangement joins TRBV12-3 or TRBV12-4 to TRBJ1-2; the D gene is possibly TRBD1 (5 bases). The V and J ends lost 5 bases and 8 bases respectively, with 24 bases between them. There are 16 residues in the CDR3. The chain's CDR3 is CASSLKAGLVAEGYTF. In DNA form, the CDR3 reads TGTGCCAGCAGTCTCAAGGCAGGGCTTGTTGCGGAAGGCTACACCTTC.

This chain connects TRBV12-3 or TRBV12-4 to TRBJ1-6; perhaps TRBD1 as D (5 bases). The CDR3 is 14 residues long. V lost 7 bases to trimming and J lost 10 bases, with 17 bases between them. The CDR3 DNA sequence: TGTGCCAGCACGCGGGGGTGGAAGGGGTCACCCCTCCACTTT. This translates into CASTRGWKGSPLHF.

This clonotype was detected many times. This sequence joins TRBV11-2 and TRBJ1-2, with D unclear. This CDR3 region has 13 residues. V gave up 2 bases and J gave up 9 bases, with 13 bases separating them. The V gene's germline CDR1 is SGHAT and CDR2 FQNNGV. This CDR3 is CASSLRVSERYTF. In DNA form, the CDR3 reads TGTGCCAGCAGCTTACGGGTTTCTGAACGCTACACCTTC.